This T cell receptor beta chain was retrieved from a study of cytomegalovirus exposure and HLA in healthy donors. Use of 60 Vbeta and 13 Jbeta primers characterized the PCR. Generated by immunoSEQ multiplex PCR, the TCRdb table keeps only in-frame clones and is missing some. Of about 110,000 clones listed, roughly 69% are singletons. Trimming at V came to 7 bases and at J to 10 bases, leaving 13 bases not matched to a gene. The CDR3 length is 14 residues. CDR1 and CDR2 (germline): MNHNS, SASEGT. Sequencing was carried out using PBMCs. The V and J genes are TRBV6-1 and TRBJ1-1, with TRBD1 matching over 9 bases. This receptor was taken from an older woman in good health and CMV-seropositive. The CDR3 DNA follows: TGTGCCAGCATTTCCGGAGGGACAGGGCCTCCAGCTTTCTTT. Its translation is CASISGGTGPPAFF.